This TCR beta chain was profiled in a study of circulating and synovial CD4+ cells in juvenile arthritis. Study-wide results and limits: CPL versus bulk CD4 samples: T cell genome counts differed by at least an order of magnitude. Some such blood samples were as oligoclonal as synovium.

Concerning this clone: The antigen remains unidentified.

Trimming removed 5 bases at V and 0 bases at J, with 13 bases between. The length of the CDR3 is 15 residues. Germline V gene lookup returns CDR1 SGHNT and CDR2 YENEEA. Assay used: immunoSEQ multiplex PCR; TCRdb lists only in-frame clones, some missing. The data show about 39,000 clones, over 85% seen once. The sequencing input was CD4+ T cells from blood. The genes are TRBV11-3 and TRBJ1-1; D unresolved. This sequence originates from a human donor with juvenile idiopathic arthritis. The CDR3: CASSLRGSMNTEAFF. The CDR3 DNA reads as TGTGCCAGCAGCCTTCGGGGATCAATGAACACTGAAGCTTTCTTT.